One and the same sample provided the 26 T cell receptor beta chains below, sequenced in a study of somatic mutations in cytotoxic T cells in rheumatoid arthritis. The method was immunoSEQ multiplex PCR; TCRdb's version includes in-frame clones alone and lacks a portion of them. The table shows thousands of clones, with 70% occurring only once. What was sequenced was CD8+ T cells sorted from blood. The source is a middle-aged man in good health.

The chain carries TRBV28 and TRBJ2-1; D may be TRBD1 (6 bases). Germline V gives CDR1 MDHEN, CDR2 SYDVKM. Trimming left V 10 bases short and J 10 bases short, with 17 bases between. The CDR3 runs 12 residues. CDR3 DNA: TGTGCCATAGGACAGAAGGATGTAGAGCAGTTCTTC. Translating gives CAIGQKDVEQFF.

This chain connects TRBV5-1 to TRBJ1-1, with D unclear. CDR3 size: 13 residues. Germline V gene sequence: CDR1 SGHRS, CDR2 YFSETQ. V shed 2 bases and J shed 7 bases, with 12 bases lying between them. The CDR3 reads CASSLKIGLEAFF. CDR3 bases: TGCGCCAGCAGCTTAAAGATCGGACTTGAAGCTTTCTTT.

The rearrangement links TRBV9 to TRBJ1-1, with 7 bases matching TRBD1. Trimming at V came to 0 bases and at J to 2 bases, leaving 4 bases not matched to a gene. Germline CDR1 reads SGDLS; CDR2 reads YYNGEE. The CDR3 has 15 residues. The CDR3 here is CASSVGTGSNTEAFF. The CDR3 DNA reads TGTGCCAGCAGCGTAGGGACAGGCTCTAACACTGAAGCTTTCTTT.

The chain couples TRBV11-2 to TRBJ2-5, with a possible D match to TRBD2 (5 bases). Looked up from germline, CDR1 is SGHAT and CDR2 is FQNNGV. CDR3 size: 16 residues. Trimming took off 2 bases at V and 0 bases at J, with 13 bases between the two ends. The CDR3 DNA is TGTGCCAGCAGCTTAAACGGCGGGCCCCACCAAGAGACCCAGTACTTC. This gives the protein CASSLNGGPHQETQYF. Supplemented by reference TRBV11-2 and TRBJ2-5, the full variable domain reads EAGVAQSPRYKIIEKRQSVAFWCNPISGHATLYWYQQILGQGPKLLIQFQNNGVVDDSQLPKDRFSAERLKGVDSTLKIQPAKLEDSAVYLCASSLNGGPHQETQYFGPGTRLLVL.

This rearrangement joins TRBV19 to TRBJ1-2; unclear D gene. Germline CDR1 is LNHDA and CDR2 is SQIVND (reference sequence). V was cut by 3 bases and J by 4 bases, with 6 bases left in between. This CDR3 region has 12 residues. This CDR3 is CASSIAPYGYTF. Here the CDR3 DNA reads TGTGCCAGTAGTATTGCACCCTATGGCTACACCTTC.

The gene calls are TRBV7-9 and TRBJ2-5; 7 nucleotides match TRBD2. Germline V gene lookup returns CDR1 SEHNR and CDR2 FQNEAQ (reference sequence). The CDR3 has 15 amino acids. Trimming at V came to 5 bases and at J to 3 bases, leaving 9 bases not matched to a gene. The CDR3 bases are TGTGCCAGCAGCCAGAGGGAGGGCAGGGAAGAGACCCAGTACTTC. Amino acid sequence: CASSQREGREETQYF.

The chain couples TRBV5-1 to TRBJ2-2, with TRBD1 identical over 8 bases. Trimming removed 3 bases from V and 0 bases from J; junction bases left unmatched: 4. The V gene's germline CDR1 is SGHRS and CDR2 YFSETQ. This CDR3 has 16 residues. Here the CDR3 DNA reads TGCGCCAGCAGCTACGGACAGGGTTCGAACACCGGGGAGCTGTTTTTT. Its protein product is CASSYGQGSNTGELFF.

The V and J genes are TRBV7-2 and TRBJ2-3, with 10 bases that match TRBD2. CDR3 length: 15 residues. Germline lookup yields CDR1 SGHTA and CDR2 FQGNSA. The V gene end was trimmed by 7 bases and the J gene end by 1 base; junction bases not matched to a gene: 5. The CDR3 here is CASKSGRARTDTQYF. For the CDR3, the DNA is TGTGCCAGCAAGAGCGGGAGGGCTCGCACAGATACGCAGTATTTT.

This clone was seen just once. The chain links TRBV19 to TRBJ1-5; TRBD1 matches at 7 bases. Germline V lookup: CDR1 LNHDA, CDR2 SQIVND (reference sequence). Losses at the gene ends were 3 bases for V and 2 bases for J; bases not matched to a gene: 7. CDR3 length: 16 amino acids. The CDR3 is CASSIEGAWGNQPQHF. DNA of the CDR3: TGTGCCAGTAGTATCGAGGGGGCCTGGGGCAATCAGCCCCAGCATTTT.

The chain employs TRBV19 and TRBJ2-2; 8 bases line up with TRBD1. The V gene's germline CDR1 is LNHDA and CDR2 SQIVND (reference sequence). CDR3 size: 15 residues. The junction had 5 bases not matched to a gene; V was cut back by 3 bases and J by 5 bases. The CDR3 DNA is TGTGCCAGTAGTATGGAGACAGGGGTGACCGGGGAGCTGTTTTTT. Amino acid sequence: CASSMETGVTGELFF.

As to this clone: This sample includes further DNA sequences coding for the same CDR3. The genes are TRBV29-1 and TRBJ2-7; perhaps TRBD1 as D (7 bases). The length of the CDR3 is 16 residues. Germline CDR1 is SQVTM and CDR2 is ANQGSEA. Trimming stripped 0 bases from V and 3 bases from J, with 18 bases between. The CDR3 sequence: CSVEDLRGTVNYEQYF. CDR3 DNA: TGCAGCGTTGAAGATCTTCGCGGGACAGTCAACTACGAGCAGTACTTC.

To note about this clone: At one end, the junction sequence differs from germline, possibly due to a read error. J is TRBJ1-5 and V is TRBV6-5; D ambiguous. The germline CDR1 and CDR2 sequences are MNHEY and SVGAGI. CDR3 length: 15 amino acids. The CDR3, as DNA: TGTGCCAGCAGTTCCCTCCAGTTTAGGAATCGGCCCCAGCATTTT. Protein product: CASSSLQFRNRPQHF.

In this sample, this clone turned up once. V gene TRBV11-2 combines with J gene TRBJ1-4; TRBD1 agrees at 9 bases. In germline, CDR1 is SGHAT, CDR2 FQNNGV. The length of the CDR3 is 15 residues. Trimming took 5 bases from V and 3 from J; bases not matched to a gene: 4. The CDR3 DNA reads as TGTGCCAGCAGCCCTACAGGGGGCTCTAATGAAAAACTGTTTTTT. This codes for CASSPTGGSNEKLFF.

This chain connects TRBV27 to TRBJ2-1, with no clear D. Trimming stripped 5 bases from V and 5 bases from J, with 10 bases between. Germline CDR1 reads MNHEY; CDR2 reads SMNVEV (reference sequence). This CDR3 is 13 amino acids long. For the CDR3, the DNA is TGTGCCAGCAGTATTCCTACCGACAATGAGCAGTTCTTC. It encodes CASSIPTDNEQFF.

This clone was seen just once. The V and J genes are TRBV5-1 and TRBJ1-3, with TRBD1 identical over 10 bases. The ends lost 4 bases at V and 2 bases at J; junction bases unmatched: 3. The CDR3 covers 15 residues. Germline values: CDR1 SGHRS, CDR2 YFSETQ. The CDR3 here is CASSPGTGAGNTIYF. The DNA of the CDR3 is TGCGCCAGCAGCCCCGGGACAGGGGCTGGAAACACCATATATTTT.

This clone is categorized as hyperexpanded. The genes are TRBV4-2 and TRBJ2-3, with 8 bases that match TRBD2. Germline lookup yields CDR1 LGHNA and CDR2 YNFKEQ. The V gene end was trimmed by 1 base and the J gene end by 1 base; junction bases not matched to a gene: 4. This CDR3 spans 16 amino acids. Here the CDR3 reads CASSQAAGARTDTQYF. The CDR3 DNA sequence: TGTGCCAGCAGCCAAGCAGCGGGAGCCCGCACAGATACGCAGTATTTT.

J is TRBJ1-1 and V is TRBV4-1, with 12 bases matching TRBD1. The germline CDR1 and CDR2 sequences are MGHRA and YSYEKL. J lost 10 bases, V lost 3 bases, and 24 bases had no gene match. The CDR3 spans 20 residues. The CDR3 loop reads CASSQSSPMGTGGRENAAFF. The DNA for the CDR3 is TGCGCCAGCAGCCAGTCCAGCCCGATGGGGACAGGGGGCAGGGAGAATGCAGCTTTCTTT.

The chain is built from TRBV5-6 and TRBJ2-3, with 8 bases that match TRBD2. CDR1 SGHDT and CDR2 YYEEEE come from the germline V gene. The length of the CDR3 is 18 residues. After removal of 0 bases from V and 0 bases from J, the junction contained 9 bases not matched to a gene. The CDR3 protein is CASSLDSGGPWSTDTQYF. CDR3 sequence (DNA): TGTGCCAGCAGCTTGGACAGCGGGGGACCGTGGAGCACAGATACGCAGTATTTT. The full variable domain, its missing parts supplied by reference TRBV5-6 and TRBJ2-3, is DAGVTQSPTHLIKTRGQQVTLRCSPKSGHDTVSWYQQALGQGPQFIFQYYEEEERQRGNFPDRFSGHQFPNYSSELNVNALLLGDSALYLCASSLDSGGPWSTDTQYFGPGTRLTVL.

The genes are TRBV4-2 and TRBJ1-6; D remains ambiguous. The CDR3 length is 13 residues. V was shortened by 0 bases and J by 14 bases, with 11 bases between the two germline ends. Germline V gives CDR1 LGHNA, CDR2 YNFKEQ. The DNA of the CDR3 is TGTGCCAGCAGCCAAGATATTGAGGGAACCCTCCACTTT. As protein: CASSQDIEGTLHF.

The chain recombines TRBV10-3 with TRBJ1-5, with a weak D call TRBD1 (5 bases). V lost 4 bases, J lost 3 bases, and 7 bases lay in between. Germline V gives CDR1 ENHRY, CDR2 SYGVKD. This CDR3 is 13 amino acids long. The CDR3 sequence: CAISATVNQPQHF. In nucleotides, the CDR3 is TGTGCCATCAGTGCGACAGTCAATCAGCCCCAGCATTTT.

The gene calls are TRBV28 and TRBJ2-2; D possibly corresponds to TRBD2 (7 bases). Trimming took off 7 bases at V and 0 bases at J, with 12 bases between the two ends. CDR1 and CDR2 from the germline V gene are MDHEN and SYDVKM. The CDR3 is 15 residues long. The CDR3 DNA follows: TGTGCCAGCACCGAGGGGGGGCCGAACACCGGGGAGCTGTTTTTT. Residues: CASTEGGPNTGELFF.

This clone counts as medium-sized. The rearrangement uses TRBV6-6 and TRBJ1-2; D gene ambiguous. Germline CDR1 and CDR2: MNHNY and SVGAGI (reference sequence). The CDR3 spans 12 residues. V gave up 7 bases and J gave up 2 bases, with 8 bases separating them. The CDR3 DNA follows: TGTGCCAGCACCGGAGGAAACTATGGCTACACCTTC. Translation: CASTGGNYGYTF.

The chain joins TRBV27 to TRBJ2-1; TRBD2 aligns across 14 bases. The CDR3 is made up of 17 amino acids. The J segment lost 5 bases and the V segment lost 5 bases, leaving 8 bases of the junction unmatched. CDR1 is MNHEY, CDR2 SMNVEV, per germline (reference sequence). CDR3 sequence: CASSLYGTSGSNNEQFF. CDR3 bases: TGTGCCAGCAGTCTCTACGGGACTAGCGGGAGTAACAATGAGCAGTTCTTC.

This clone was seen only a few times. The chain combines TRBV6-5 with TRBJ2-7; D remains ambiguous. Germline assignment: CDR1 MNHEY and CDR2 SVGAGI. The V gene lost 0 bases and the J gene lost 3 bases, with 9 bases spanning the gap. The CDR3 runs 14 residues. The CDR3 is CASSYSNRDYEQYF. The CDR3 coding sequence is TGTGCCAGCAGTTACTCGAACCGAGACTACGAGCAGTACTTC.

The rearrangement joins TRBV19 to TRBJ2-2; D is unclear. The CDR3 consists of 12 residues. Germline V gene sequence: CDR1 LNHDA, CDR2 SQIVND (reference sequence). Trimming shortened V by 6 bases and J by 3 bases, and 5 bases separated the two germline ends. The CDR3 bases are TGTGCCAGTAGGGGCCACACCGGGGAGCTGTTTTTT. It codes for CASRGHTGELFF.

V usage is TRBV7-9 and J usage is TRBJ2-4, with 10 bases fitting TRBD2. V lost 0 bases to trimming and J lost 8 bases; unmatched junction nucleotides: 10. Germline-derived CDR1 and CDR2 are SEHNR and FQNEAQ (reference sequence). This CDR3 region has 17 residues. In DNA, the CDR3 is TGTGCCAGCAGCTTAGCCGGACTAGCGGCCGGACGGCACATTCAGTACTTC. It codes for CASSLAGLAAGRHIQYF. Together with reference TRBV7-9 and TRBJ2-4, the CDR3 gives the full variable domain: DTGVSQNPRHKITKRGQNVTFRCDPISEHNRLYWYRQTLGQGPEFLTYFQNEAQLEKSRLLSDRFSAERPKGSFSTLEIQRTEQGDSAMYLCASSLAGLAAGRHIQYFGAGTRLSVL.